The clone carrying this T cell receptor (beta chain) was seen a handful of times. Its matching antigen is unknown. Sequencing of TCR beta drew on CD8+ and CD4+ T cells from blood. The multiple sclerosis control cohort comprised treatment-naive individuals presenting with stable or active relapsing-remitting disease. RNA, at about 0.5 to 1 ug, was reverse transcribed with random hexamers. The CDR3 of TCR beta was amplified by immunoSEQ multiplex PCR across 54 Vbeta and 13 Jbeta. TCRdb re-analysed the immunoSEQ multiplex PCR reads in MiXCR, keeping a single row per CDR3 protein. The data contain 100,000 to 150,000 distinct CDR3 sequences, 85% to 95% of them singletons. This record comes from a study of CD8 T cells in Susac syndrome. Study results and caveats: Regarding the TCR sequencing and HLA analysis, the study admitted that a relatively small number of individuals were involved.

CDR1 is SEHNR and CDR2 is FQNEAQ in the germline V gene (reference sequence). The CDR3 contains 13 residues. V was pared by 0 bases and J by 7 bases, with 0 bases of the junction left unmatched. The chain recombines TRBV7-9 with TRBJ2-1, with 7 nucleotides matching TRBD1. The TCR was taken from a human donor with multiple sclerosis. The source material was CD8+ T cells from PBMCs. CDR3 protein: CASSLARGNEQFF. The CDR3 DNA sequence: TGTGCCAGCAGCTTAGCCAGGGGGAATGAGCAGTTCTTC.